This T cell receptor (beta chain) is drawn from a study of beta chain features in type 1 diabetes. The CDR3 has 14 residues. Germline V CDR1 and CDR2: SGHDT, YYEEEE. The trim removed 2 bases at V and 8 bases at J, leaving 6 bases unmatched. Sequencing targeted expressed TCRB transcripts, as all isolated RNA had been reverse transcribed. Repertoires were generated with immunoSEQ multiplex PCR, while TCRdb's copy carries only in-frame clones and drops some. This table has about 240,000 clones, around 26% appearing once. The rearrangement joins TRBV5-6 to TRBJ1-2, with 10 bases that match TRBD1. Sequencing was carried out using central memory CD4+ T cells from blood. The TCR comes from a man aged 30-40 years in good health. The CDR3 DNA reads TGTGCCAGCAGCTTCCGGGACAGGGGTGGCGGCTACACCTTC. This translates into CASSFRDRGGGYTF.